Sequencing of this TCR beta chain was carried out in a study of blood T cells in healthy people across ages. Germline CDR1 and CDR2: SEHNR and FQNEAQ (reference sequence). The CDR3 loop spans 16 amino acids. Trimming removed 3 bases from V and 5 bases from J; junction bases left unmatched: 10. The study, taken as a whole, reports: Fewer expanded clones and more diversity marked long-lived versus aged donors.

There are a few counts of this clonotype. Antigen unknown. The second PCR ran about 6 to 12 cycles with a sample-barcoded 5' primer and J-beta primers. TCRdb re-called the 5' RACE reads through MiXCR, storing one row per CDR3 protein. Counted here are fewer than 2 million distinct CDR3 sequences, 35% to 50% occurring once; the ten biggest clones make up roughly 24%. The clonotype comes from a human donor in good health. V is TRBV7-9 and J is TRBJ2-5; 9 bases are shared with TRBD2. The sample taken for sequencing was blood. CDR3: CASSFPGLAYPETQYF. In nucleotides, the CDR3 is TGTGCCAGCAGCTTTCCGGGACTAGCCTACCCGGAGACCCAGTACTTC.